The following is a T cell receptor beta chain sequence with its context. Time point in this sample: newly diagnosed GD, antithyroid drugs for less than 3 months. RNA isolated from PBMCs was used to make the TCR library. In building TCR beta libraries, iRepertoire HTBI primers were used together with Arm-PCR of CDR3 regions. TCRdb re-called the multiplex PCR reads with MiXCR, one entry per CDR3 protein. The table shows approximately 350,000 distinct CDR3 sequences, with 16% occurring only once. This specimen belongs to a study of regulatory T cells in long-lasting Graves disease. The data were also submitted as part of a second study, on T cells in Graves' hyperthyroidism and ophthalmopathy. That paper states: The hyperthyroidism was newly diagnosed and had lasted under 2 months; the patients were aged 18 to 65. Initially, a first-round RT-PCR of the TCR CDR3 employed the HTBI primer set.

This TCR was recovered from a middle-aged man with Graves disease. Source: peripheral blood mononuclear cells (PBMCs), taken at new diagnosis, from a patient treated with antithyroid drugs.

As DNA, the CDR3 is TGCAGTGCTAGAGATTTGGCCGAGGACTACTACGAGCAGTACTTC. It is translated as CSARDLAEDYYEQYF. V gene TRBV20-1 combines with J gene TRBJ2-7; TRBD2 is a possible D gene (6 bases). The length of the CDR3 is 15 residues. Trimming removed 0 bases from V and 3 bases from J, with 15 bases in between. Per germline, CDR1 DFQATT and CDR2 SNEGSKA (reference sequence).